This entry describes one T cell receptor (beta chain). The antigen is not known. A much larger clone lies one base from this, so it may be a read error. This entry comes from a study of CD8 T cells in ankylosing spondylitis. Study-level points and caveats: Researchers reportedly found disease-linked clones significantly enriched in matched ankylosing spondylitis synovial fluid. In ankylosing spondylitis blood, a motif of roughly 8 highly homologous TCR beta variants appeared characteristic. Relatively rare in peripheral blood, disease-linked clones were also CD8+.

Germline assignment: CDR1 DFQATT and CDR2 SNEGSKA (reference sequence). The CDR3 extends over 15 amino acids. V shed 3 bases, J shed 5 bases, and the junction held 8 bases outside the gene matches. MiXCR, run by TCRdb on the 5' RACE reads, gives a single entry per CDR3 protein. The data hold about 240,000 distinct CDR3 sequences, with around 9.1% observed a single time. The chain has TRBV20-1 and TRBJ2-3; TRBD2 aligns across 10 bases. The specimen sequenced was blood, either unsorted or a sorted T cell fraction (not recorded which). The source is a male donor with ankylosing spondylitis or in good health (not recorded which). The CDR3 sequence: CSASGASGGGDTQYF. CDR3 DNA: TGCAGTGCTAGTGGGGCTAGCGGGGGCGGAGATACGCAGTATTTT.